This is a list of T cell receptor beta chains from one sample in a study of blood T cell repertoires in COVID-19. Using immunoSEQ multiplex PCR, the repertoire was profiled, and TCRdb retains in-frame clones only, with some absent. The data contain about 300,000 clones, about 90% of them singletons. The sample comprised PBMCs or T cells enriched from blood (not recorded which). Source of these receptors: a woman younger than 45 who had recovered from COVID-19. CDR3s include the opening cysteine and the closing phenylalanine or tryptophan. D genes are given only for firm matches. Not all rows give a size; the values are once, few, many and, for expanded clones, a class.

D gene,clone size,CDR3 length,J gene,V gene,CDR3 DNA,CDR3 protein
TRBD1,.,15,TRBJ1-4,TRBV7-9,TGTGCCAGCAGGGGAGACAGGGGTGCTAATGAAAAACTGTTTTTT,CASRGDRGANEKLFF
TRBD1,.,14,TRBJ1-1,TRBV11-3,TGTGCCAGCAGCGAACAGGGGATGAACACTGAAGCTTTCTTT,CASSEQGMNTEAFF
.,.,14,TRBJ2-2,TRBV7-3,TGTGCCAGCAGTATGGGCCCACCCGGCGGGGAGCTGTTTTTT,CASSMGPPGGELFF
TRBD1,.,17,TRBJ1-3,TRBV6-1,TGTGCCAGCAGTGAGAGGGGACAGTCCACCTCTGGAAACACCATATATTTT,CASSERGQSTSGNTIYF
.,.,15,TRBJ1-2,TRBV6-4,TGTGCCAGCAGACCTAACGGGGACTCCGGCTATGGCTACACCTTC,CASRPNGDSGYGYTF
TRBD2,.,17,TRBJ2-1,TRBV9,TGTGCCAGCAGCGCCGGACTAGCGGGGGGGCCGTACAATGAGCAGTTCTTC,CASSAGLAGGPYNEQFF
TRBD1,.,12,TRBJ2-7,TRBV4-2,TGTGCCAGCAGCCTAACAGGGGTCGAGCAGTACTTC,CASSLTGVEQYF
TRBD2,.,18,TRBJ2-1,TRBV11-2,TGTGCCAGCAGCCTCCTAAGAGGACTAGCGGGGGGGTACAATGAGCAGTTCTTC,CASSLLRGLAGGYNEQFF
TRBD1,.,14,TRBJ2-1,TRBV30,TGTGCCTGGACCGGACAGGGTCCGGGCAATGAGCAGTTCTTC,CAWTGQGPGNEQFF
.,.,14,TRBJ1-2,TRBV11-2,TGTGCCAGCAGCTTATACGGAGGGGATGGTGGCTACACCTTC,CASSLYGGDGGYTF
.,.,13,TRBJ1-4,TRBV3-1/TRBV3-2,TGTGCCAGCAGCCAACTACAGAATGAAAAACTGTTTTTT,CASSQLQNEKLFF
TRBD1,.,16,TRBJ1-5,TRBV6-6,TGTGCCAGCACCGGACAGGGGGCGTTGGGCAATCAGCCCCAGCATTTT,CASTGQGALGNQPQHF
TRBD1,.,14,TRBJ1-2,TRBV3-1/TRBV3-2,TGTGCCAGCAGCCAAACAGGGGGCAACTATGGCTACACCTTC,CASSQTGGNYGYTF
.,.,15,TRBJ2-7,TRBV27,TGTGCCAGCAGTCCCTACCGACAGTTTAACTACGAGCAGTACTTC,CASSPYRQFNYEQYF
.,.,14,TRBJ1-2,TRBV27,TGTGCCAGCAGTTTGAAGGGGTCCAACTATGGCTACACCTTC,CASSLKGSNYGYTF
TRBD1,.,15,TRBJ2-2,TRBV25-1,TGTGCCAGCAGTGAGGGACAGGAAAACACCGGGGAGCTGTTTTTT,CASSEGQENTGELFF
.,.,13,TRBJ2-2,TRBV7-3,TGTGCCAGCAGCGTCACAGACACCGGGGAGCTGTTTTTT,CASSVTDTGELFF
.,.,16,TRBJ2-3,TRBV7-8,TGTGCCAGCAGCTTATCTGCAGGGATCGGCGCAGATACGCAGTATTTT,CASSLSAGIGADTQYF
.,.,13,TRBJ1-2,TRBV12-5,TGTGCTAGTGGTTTGACAGGGCTTCCTGACTACACCTTC,CASGLTGLPDYTF
.,few,13,TRBJ1-1,TRBV7-2,TGTGCCAGCAGCAGAAACAGGGTTACTGAAGCTTTCTTT,CASSRNRVTEAFF
TRBD2,.,14,TRBJ2-7,TRBV9,TGTGCCAGCAGCCAGCGGGGGGACCTCAGGGAGCAGTACTTC,CASSQRGDLREQYF
TRBD1,.,14,TRBJ1-2,TRBV5-1,TGCGCCAGCAGCCAGTTGACAGGGTCGGCTGGCTACACCTTC,CASSQLTGSAGYTF
.,.,14,TRBJ1-3,TRBV9,TGTGCCAGCAGCGTAGAGGCGGCTGGAAACACCATATATTTT,CASSVEAAGNTIYF
.,.,15,TRBJ1-2,TRBV5-4,TGTGCCAGCAGCGATAGACGGCGGGGCGACTATGGCTACACCTTC,CASSDRRRGDYGYTF
TRBD2,.,16,TRBJ2-2,TRBV30,TGTGCCTGGAGGACTAGCGGGGGGTTATTCACCGGGGAGCTGTTTTTT,CAWRTSGGLFTGELFF
TRBD2,.,13,TRBJ2-7,TRBV19,TGTGCCAGTAGCAAAAGGACTAGCGTGGAGCAGTACTTC,CASSKRTSVEQYF
TRBD1,.,13,TRBJ2-7,TRBV9,TGTGCCAGCAGCACGGACAGGGGATACGAGCAGTACTTC,CASSTDRGYEQYF
.,once,14,TRBJ2-2,TRBV19,TGTGCCAGTAGTATTAGCAGGGTCGCCGGGGAGCTGTTTTTT,CASSISRVAGELFF
TRBD1,once,13,TRBJ1-4,TRBV19,TGTGCCAGTATTGGGACAGGGAGCGAAAAACTGTTTTTT,CASIGTGSEKLFF
.,.,14,TRBJ2-3,TRBV30,TGTGCCTGGAGTGCAGGGTTCAGCACAGATACGCAGTATTTT,CAWSAGFSTDTQYF
.,.,14,TRBJ1-2,TRBV7-2,TGTGCCAGCAGCTTTCCGGAGGGGTCCTATGGCTACACCTTC,CASSFPEGSYGYTF
TRBD2,.,14,TRBJ2-1,TRBV3-1/TRBV3-2,TGTGCCAGCAGGACAGCGGGGGGGAGCAATGAGCAGTTCTTC,CASRTAGGSNEQFF
TRBD2,.,20,TRBJ2-3,TRBV7-8,TGTGCCAGCAGCACCATCGGACTAGCGGGGGGTGGCGGGTTTTGGGATACGCAGTATTTT,CASSTIGLAGGGGFWDTQYF
TRBD1,.,15,TRBJ1-1,TRBV5-4,TGTGCCAGCAGCTTCCGAGACAGGGGGCTAGGCGAAGCTTTCTTT,CASSFRDRGLGEAFF
.,.,15,TRBJ1-2,TRBV7-3,TGTGCCAGCAGCTTAAATGGGGACTCCAACTATGGCTACACCTTC,CASSLNGDSNYGYTF
TRBD1,once,13,TRBJ2-2,TRBV18,TGTGCCAGCTCACCAAGGGGGCACGGGGAGCTGTTTTTT,CASSPRGHGELFF
.,.,15,TRBJ1-1,TRBV6-5,TGTGCCAGCAGTCGGGGGTTAGGGGCGAACACTGAAGCTTTCTTT,CASSRGLGANTEAFF
TRBD2,once,17,TRBJ2-7,TRBV19,TGTGCCAGTAGTACGGCTAGCGGGGGCCCATACTCCTACGAGCAGTACTTC,CASSTASGGPYSYEQYF
.,few,14,TRBJ2-3,TRBV25-1,TGTGCCAGCAGGAGGACACTGGGATCTTATACGCAGTATTTT,CASRRTLGSYTQYF
.,.,19,TRBJ1-5,TRBV2,TGTGCCAGCAGTGAGGGGACATTTTCAGGGTCCCCAGGCAATCAGCCCCAGCATTTT,CASSEGTFSGSPGNQPQHF
.,.,15,TRBJ2-3,TRBV27,TGTGCCAGCAGTTTGGGCGCCTCTAGCACAGATACGCAGTATTTT,CASSLGASSTDTQYF
TRBD2,.,15,TRBJ2-5,TRBV9,TGTGCCAGCAGCCCTCGCGGGGGGAATCAAGAGACCCAGTACTTC,CASSPRGGNQETQYF
TRBD2,.,18,TRBJ2-2,TRBV9,TGTGCCAGCAGCGTAGCTACAGCGGGGGGGCGGAACACCGGGGAGCTGTTTTTT,CASSVATAGGRNTGELFF
.,.,14,TRBJ1-4,TRBV9,TGTGCCAGCAGCGTAGCCGGAGCTAATGAAAAACTGTTTTTT,CASSVAGANEKLFF
TRBD1,.,13,TRBJ2-5,TRBV7-3,TGTGCCAGCAGTCTGACAGGGGGAGAGACCCAGTACTTC,CASSLTGGETQYF
TRBD1,many,19,TRBJ2-7,TRBV30,TGTGCCTGGATCCCTAGCCCTCCCCCGGGACAGGGGGCCGGCTACGAGCAGTACTTC,CAWIPSPPPGQGAGYEQYF
.,.,18,TRBJ1-4,TRBV4-3,TGCGCCAGCAGCCAGGATCCCCCGAGGGAGACAACTAATGAAAAACTGTTTTTT,CASSQDPPRETTNEKLFF
TRBD1,.,15,TRBJ2-1,TRBV7-6,TGTGCCAGCAGCCTCCGGGACAGGGCCGACAATGAGCAGTTCTTC,CASSLRDRADNEQFF
TRBD1,once,15,TRBJ1-6,TRBV19,TGTGCCAGTAGTATCAGCCTGGGACAGGGGGCGACCCTCCACTTT,CASSISLGQGATLHF